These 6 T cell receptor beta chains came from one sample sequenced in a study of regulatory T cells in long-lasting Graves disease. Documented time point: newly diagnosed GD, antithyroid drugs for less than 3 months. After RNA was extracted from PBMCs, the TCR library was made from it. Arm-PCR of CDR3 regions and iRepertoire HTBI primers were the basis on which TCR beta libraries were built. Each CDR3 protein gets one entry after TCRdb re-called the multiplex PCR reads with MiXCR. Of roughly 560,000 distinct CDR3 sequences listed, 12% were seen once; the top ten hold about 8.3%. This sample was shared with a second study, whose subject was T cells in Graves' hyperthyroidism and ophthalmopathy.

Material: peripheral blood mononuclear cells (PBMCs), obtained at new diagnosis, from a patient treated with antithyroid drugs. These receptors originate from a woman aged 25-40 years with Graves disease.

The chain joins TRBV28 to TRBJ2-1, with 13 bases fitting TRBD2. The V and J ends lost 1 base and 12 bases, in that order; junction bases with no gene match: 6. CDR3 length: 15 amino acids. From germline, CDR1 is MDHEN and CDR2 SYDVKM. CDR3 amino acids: CASSLFGLAGEAQFF. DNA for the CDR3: TGTGCCAGCAGTTTATTCGGACTAGCGGGAGAAGCGCAGTTCTTC.

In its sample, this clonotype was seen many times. The CDR3, as DNA: TGCAGTGCTAGTCGGTGGGACAGGGTGGGAGAGACCCAGTACTTC. Translating gives CSASRWDRVGETQYF. The chain employs TRBV20-1 and TRBJ2-1, with 9 bases lining up with TRBD1. The J call may be faulty, since TRBJ2-5 better matches the DNA end. The CDR3 extends over 15 amino acids. CDR1 and CDR2 (germline): DFQATT, SNEGSKA (reference sequence).

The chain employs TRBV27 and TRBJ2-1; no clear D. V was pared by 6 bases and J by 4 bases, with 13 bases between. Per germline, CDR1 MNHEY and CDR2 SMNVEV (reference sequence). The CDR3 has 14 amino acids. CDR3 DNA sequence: TGTGCCAGCAGGCCGGAGTCCGCTTACAATGAGCAGTTCTTC. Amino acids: CASRPESAYNEQFF.

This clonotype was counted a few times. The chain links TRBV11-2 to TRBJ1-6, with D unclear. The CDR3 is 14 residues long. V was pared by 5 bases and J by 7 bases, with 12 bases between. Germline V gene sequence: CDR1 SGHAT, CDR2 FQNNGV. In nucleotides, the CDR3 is TGTGCCAGCAGCCGCGACGGGTGGAATTCACCCCTCCACTTT. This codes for CASSRDGWNSPLHF.

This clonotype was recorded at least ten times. The CDR3 nucleotides are TGTGCCAGCAGAACCCCGGGGACAGGAAATCTAGCTTTCTTT. Protein product: CASRTPGTGNLAFF. The chain couples TRBV28 to TRBJ1-1, with TRBD1 matching 8 bases. CDR1 and CDR2 from the germline V gene are MDHEN and SYDVKM. V gave up 6 bases and J gave up 10 bases; unmatched junction bases: 13. CDR3 length: 14 amino acids.

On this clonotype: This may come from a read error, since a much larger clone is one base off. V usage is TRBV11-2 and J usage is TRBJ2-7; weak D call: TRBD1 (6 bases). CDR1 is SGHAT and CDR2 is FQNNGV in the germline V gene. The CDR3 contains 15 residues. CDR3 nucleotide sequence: TGTGCCAGCAGCTTAGAAGGCGGACAGATTTACGGGCAGTACTTC. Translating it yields CASSLEGGQIYGQYF. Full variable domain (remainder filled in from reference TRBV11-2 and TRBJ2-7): EAGVAQSPRYKIIEKRQSVAFWCNPISGHATLYWYQQILGQGPKLLIQFQNNGVVDDSQLPKDRFSAERLKGVDSTLKIQPAKLEDSAVYLCASSLEGGQIYGQYFGPGTRLTVT.